These T cell receptor beta chains were read from a single sample in a study of CD8+CD57+ T cells in acquired aplastic anemia. One entry per CDR3 protein, called by TCRdb with MiXCR from the reads. The sample has some 180,000 distinct CDR3 sequences; around 50% are singletons. Sequenced material: sorted CD4+, CD8+, or CD8+CD57+ T cells (not recorded which) from PBMCs. The source is a human donor with aplastic anemia. The CDR3 runs from the conserved cysteine through the conserved F or W. D genes are given only for firm matches. Not all rows give a size; the values are once, few, many and, for expanded clones, a class.

CDR3nt,CDR3aa,abundance,v_gene,j_gene,d_gene,len
TGTGCCACCAGTGATCCCCAGGCGGGTCAGCCCCAGCATTTT,CATSDPQAGQPQHF,.,TRBV24-1,TRBJ1-5,.,14
TGTGCCAGCAGCCAAAGACTGGGTAGGTCTGGAAACACCATATATTTT,CASSQRLGRSGNTIYF,few,TRBV3-1,TRBJ1-3,.,16
TGTGCCAGCAGAGAGTTTACAGTTCCGAACACTGAAGCTTTCTTT,CASREFTVPNTEAFF,many,TRBV2,TRBJ1-1,.,15
TGTGCCATCAGTGAGACAGGCTATGGCTACACCTTC,CAISETGYGYTF,.,TRBV10-3,TRBJ1-2,.,12
TGTGCCAGTAGTAACCCGGGGCGCGGAAACACCATATATTTT,CASSNPGRGNTIYF,.,TRBV19,TRBJ1-3,.,14
TGTGCCATCAGTGGGACAGGGGCTCCATATAATTCACCCCTCCACTTT,CAISGTGAPYNSPLHF,.,TRBV10-3,TRBJ1-6,TRBD1,16
TGTGCCAGTAGTAATCGACAGCTTAGATACAACACCGGGGAGCTGTTTTTT,CASSNRQLRYNTGELFF,many,TRBV19,TRBJ2-2,.,17
TGTGCCAGCAGCGGACAAGTCTATAATTCACCCCTCCACTTT,CASSGQVYNSPLHF,many,TRBV2,TRBJ1-6,.,14
TGTGCCAGCAGAAGCCGGGTCACCTTCTATGGCTACACCTTC,CASRSRVTFYGYTF,few,TRBV25-1,TRBJ1-2,.,14
TGTGCCAGCAGTAACAGGGGCGCGACAGGGGGAGCTTTCTTT,CASSNRGATGGAFF,.,TRBV7-2,TRBJ1-1,TRBD1,14
TGCGCCAGCAGCCAAGATTGGACTAGCGGGGGGCTGGACGAGCAGTACTTC,CASSQDWTSGGLDEQYF,.,TRBV4-3,TRBJ2-7,TRBD2,17
TGTGCCAGCAGTGAGGGACAGCGGTACGAGCAGTACTTC,CASSEGQRYEQYF,.,TRBV2,TRBJ2-7,TRBD1,13